The 28 T cell receptor beta chains reported below all come from one sample, sequenced in a study of shared clonotypes between healthy human individuals. Generated by immunoSEQ multiplex PCR, the TCRdb table keeps only in-frame clones and is missing some. Of some 800,000 clones in the sample, more than 85% were seen once. The naive CD8 subset, CD45RO-negative cells positively selected for CCR7, excluded terminally differentiated effector memory CD45RA+ cells. Sequencing was done on a sample of naive CD8+ T cells sorted from blood. Receptors originate from a man younger than 40 in good health.

The table lists this clone with a count of one. The CDR3 loop is CASSQTPWETQYF. DNA for the CDR3: TGTGCCAGCAGCCAGACACCATGGGAGACCCAGTACTTC. The gene calls are TRBV27 and TRBJ2-5; D is uncertain. Germline CDR1 reads MNHEY; CDR2 reads SMNVEV (reference sequence). V was trimmed by 6 bases and J by 5 bases, leaving 13 bases between them. The CDR3 is 13 residues long.

This chain connects TRBV27 to TRBJ1-1; 10 nucleotides line up with TRBD1. Germline V gene data show CDR1 as MNHEY and CDR2 as SMNVEV (reference sequence). The CDR3 sequence is 13 residues long. With V trimmed by 6 bases and J by 4 bases, 2 bases remained unmatched. CDR3 DNA: TGTGCCAGCAGCTGGGACAGGGGCACTGAAGCTTTCTTT. Encoded protein: CASSWDRGTEAFF.

In this sample, this clone turned up a few times. The sample holds other DNA sequences that translate to the same CDR3. V is TRBV7-9 and J is TRBJ2-7; a weak D match, TRBD1 (7 bases). Trimming took 6 bases from V and 3 from J, leaving 12 bases between them. The CDR3 runs to 13 residues. Per germline, CDR1 SEHNR and CDR2 FQNEAQ (reference sequence). The CDR3 is CASRRGQSYEQYF. In DNA form, the CDR3 reads TGTGCCAGCAGGCGGGGACAGAGCTACGAGCAGTACTTC.

The chain links TRBV18 to TRBJ1-1; TRBD1 matches at 7 bases. CDR3 size: 20 residues. Losses at the gene ends were 6 bases for V and 5 bases for J; bases not matched to a gene: 27. Per germline, CDR1 KGHSH and CDR2 LQKENI. The CDR3, as DNA: TGTGCCAGCTCCCGGGGCCAAGGGTTGGCAGGGTCGAACAGGGGAACTGAAGCTTTCTTT. The encoded protein is CASSRGQGLAGSNRGTEAFF.

J is TRBJ2-5 and V is TRBV28; D may be TRBD1 (5 bases). The V end was cut by 7 bases, the J end by 1 base, with 19 bases between. The CDR3 extends over 16 amino acids. The germline gives CDR1 MDHEN, CDR2 SYDVKM. The CDR3 DNA sequence: TGTGCCAGCAACCCCCGCACTACAAGGGGCCAAGAGACCCAGTACTTC. This encodes CASNPRTTRGQETQYF.

This clone was picked up one time. The rearrangement uses TRBV19 and TRBJ1-2, with 8 bases lining up with TRBD1. The germline V gene encodes CDR1 LNHDA and CDR2 SQIVND (reference sequence). There are 15 residues in the CDR3. V was clipped by 7 bases and J by 1 base; unmatched bases: 8. The CDR3 DNA reads as TGTGCCAGTACCCGGTTGGACAGGGTTAACTATGGCTACACCTTC. This encodes CASTRLDRVNYGYTF.

A few counts support this clone. The V call is TRBV10-1, the J call TRBJ2-7; D is possibly TRBD2 (5 bases). V lost 6 bases and J 5 bases, leaving 11 bases between the germline ends. The CDR3 contains 12 residues. Germline assignment: CDR1 WNHNN and CDR2 SYGVQD (reference sequence). CDR3 DNA sequence: TGCGCCAGCAGCAGCGACGGGGACGAGCAGTACTTC. Protein sequence: CASSSDGDEQYF.

V usage is TRBV27 and J usage is TRBJ2-2; D unresolved. CDR1 MNHEY and CDR2 SMNVEV come from the germline V gene (reference sequence). The CDR3 runs to 14 residues. Deletions cut 1 base from V and 1 base from J, with 4 bases between. CDR3 DNA sequence: TGTGCCAGCAGTTTATACAGGAACACCGGGGAGCTGTTTTTT. Translated, it gives CASSLYRNTGELFF.

The rearrangement joins TRBV28 to TRBJ2-3; perhaps TRBD2 as D (5 bases). The V and J ends lost 1 base and 1 base respectively, with 12 bases between them. The length of the CDR3 is 16 residues. The germline gives CDR1 MDHEN, CDR2 SYDVKM. The CDR3 loop reads CASSLLISAGTDTQYF. CDR3 coding DNA: TGTGCCAGCAGTTTATTGATTAGCGCGGGCACAGATACGCAGTATTTT.

The V and J genes are TRBV29-1 and TRBJ2-7; D possibly corresponds to TRBD1 (5 bases). This CDR3 region has 13 residues. Germline values: CDR1 SQVTM, CDR2 ANQGSEA. V lost 0 bases, J lost 6 bases, and 12 bases lay in between. In DNA form, the CDR3 reads TGCAGCGTTGAAGATCGTCTGGGGCGCGAGCAGTACTTC. The encoded protein is CSVEDRLGREQYF.

The V gene is TRBV27, the J gene TRBJ2-7; 9 positions match TRBD2. V was pared by 5 bases and J by 4 bases, with 12 bases of the junction left unmatched. The CDR3 has 16 amino acids. Germline V CDR1 and CDR2: MNHEY, SMNVEV (reference sequence). In nucleotides, the CDR3 is TGTGCCAGCAGTCCGATGGGCAGCGGGAGGTTTTACGAGCAGTACTTC. Protein product: CASSPMGSGRFYEQYF.

CDR3 nucleotide sequence: TGTGCCAGCAGGGGGGGGCGGGAGCCCTACGAGCAGTACTTC. It codes for CASRGGREPYEQYF. The genes are TRBV2 and TRBJ2-7, with TRBD2 as a possible D gene (7 bases). V was cut by 6 bases and J by 2 bases, with 14 bases left in between. CDR1 and CDR2 (germline): SNHLY, FYNNEI. This CDR3 region has 14 residues.

V gene TRBV7-6 combines with J gene TRBJ1-2; D unresolved. The CDR3 covers 16 residues. V was pared by 0 bases and J by 1 base, with 12 bases between. In germline, CDR1 is SGHVS, CDR2 FNYEAQ. The CDR3 DNA sequence: TGTGCCAGCAGCTTAGCGATCAACAGATTTAACTATGGCTACACCTTC. It encodes CASSLAINRFNYGYTF.

The chain combines TRBV7-2 with TRBJ2-3, with D perhaps TRBD1 (6 bases). The germline V gene has CDR1 SGHTA and CDR2 FQGNSA. This CDR3 contains 15 residues. V gave up 5 bases and J gave up 1 base, with 13 bases separating them. CDR3 DNA: TGTGCCAGCAGCCCGACGACAGGAGGCACAGATACGCAGTATTTT. Translated, it gives CASSPTTGGTDTQYF.

Only a few counts were recorded for this clone. V and J are TRBV6-1 and TRBJ1-2; 8 bases agree with TRBD1. Per germline, CDR1 MNHNS and CDR2 SASEGT. CDR3 length: 10 amino acids. V was clipped by 6 bases and J by 14 bases; unmatched bases: 5. In DNA, the CDR3 is TGTGCCAGCAGGCAGGGGGCGAAAACCTTC. Translation: CASRQGAKTF.

The table lists this clone with a count of one. The J gene is TRBJ2-7, the V gene TRBV7-9, with D tentatively TRBD2 (6 bases). Germline loops: CDR1 SEHNR, CDR2 FQNEAQ (reference sequence). V was clipped by 5 bases and J by 4 bases, with 9 bases between them. The CDR3 covers 12 residues. The CDR3 is CASSPLAYEQYF. CDR3 coding DNA: TGTGCCAGCAGCCCCCTAGCGTACGAGCAGTACTTC.

The rearrangement joins TRBV11-2 to TRBJ2-3; TRBD1 matches 7 bases. CDR3 length: 16 amino acids. Unmatched junction bases numbered 10, after V lost 3 bases and J lost 4 bases. Per germline, CDR1 SGHAT and CDR2 FQNNGV. The DNA of the CDR3 is TGTGCCAGCAGCTTCCGACAGGGTAATGGGCCAGATACGCAGTATTTT. It encodes CASSFRQGNGPDTQYF. Filled out from reference TRBV11-2 and TRBJ2-3, the complete variable domain reads EAGVAQSPRYKIIEKRQSVAFWCNPISGHATLYWYQQILGQGPKLLIQFQNNGVVDDSQLPKDRFSAERLKGVDSTLKIQPAKLEDSAVYLCASSFRQGNGPDTQYFGPGTRLTVL.

The chain combines TRBV11-2 with TRBJ2-1, with D tentatively TRBD2 (5 bases). The CDR3 is 18 amino acids. Trimming left V 2 bases short and J 0 bases short, with 17 bases between. Germline-derived CDR1 and CDR2 are SGHAT and FQNNGV. The CDR3 nucleotides read TGTGCCAGCAGCTTACCGGTTCTGCGGGCGCCCTCCTACAATGAGCAGTTCTTC. Residues: CASSLPVLRAPSYNEQFF.

This clone was found once. The V gene is TRBV2, the J gene TRBJ1-4; no firm D call. CDR1 and CDR2 (germline): SNHLY, FYNNEI. The ends were cut back, 2 bases at V and 4 bases at J, with 11 bases in the middle. CDR3 length: 15 amino acids. The CDR3 spells CASSELLSDNEKLFF. The CDR3 DNA follows: TGTGCCAGCAGTGAATTGTTGTCAGATAATGAAAAACTGTTTTTT.

V and J are TRBV23-1 and TRBJ2-5; 9 nucleotides align to TRBD1. Being an ORF, TRBV23-1 has a function that is uncertain. The CDR3 extends over 16 amino acids. With V trimmed by 0 bases and J by 5 bases, 7 bases remained unmatched. CDR3 DNA: TGCGCCAGCAGTCAATCGGAGACAGGGGGGCCGGAGACCCAGTACTTC. Translating it yields CASSQSETGGPETQYF.

The chain joins TRBV27 to TRBJ2-7, with D possibly TRBD1 on 6 matching bases. Germline CDR1 is MNHEY and CDR2 is SMNVEV (reference sequence). The CDR3 covers 14 residues. V gave up 5 bases and J gave up 5 bases, with 16 bases separating them. In nucleotides, the CDR3 is TGTGCCAGCAGTCCCACCCCCGCAGGGGACGAGCAGTACTTC. Amino acids: CASSPTPAGDEQYF.

The V call is TRBV11-2, the J call TRBJ2-7; no clear D. CDR3 length: 16 residues. Germline V gives CDR1 SGHAT, CDR2 FQNNGV. Trimming took off 0 bases at V and 3 bases at J, with 15 bases between the two ends. The CDR3 region is CASSLDPYGRNYEQYF. CDR3 nucleotides: TGTGCCAGCAGCTTAGATCCATATGGCAGGAACTACGAGCAGTACTTC.

The V and J genes are TRBV27 and TRBJ1-2; the match to TRBD1 covers 11 bases. CDR3 size: 13 residues. Unmatched junction bases numbered 2, after V lost 5 bases and J lost 6 bases. CDR1 and CDR2 from the germline V gene are MNHEY and SMNVEV (reference sequence). The CDR3 protein is CASSLDRGHGYTF. The CDR3 coding sequence is TGTGCCAGCAGTCTGGACAGGGGGCATGGCTACACCTTC.

V is TRBV5-1 and J is TRBJ2-1; 9 positions agree with TRBD2. This CDR3 spans 17 amino acids. The ends lost 4 bases at V and 7 bases at J; junction bases unmatched: 15. Germline V gene sequence: CDR1 SGHRS, CDR2 YFSETQ. CDR3 in amino acids: CASSPSPTAGGGNEQFF. The CDR3 DNA reads as TGCGCCAGCAGCCCGAGCCCTACAGCGGGAGGAGGAAATGAGCAGTTCTTC.

V usage is TRBV7-6 and J usage is TRBJ1-2; 8 nucleotides agree with TRBD1. J gave up 6 bases and V 5 bases, and 2 bases lay outside the gene matches. The CDR3 loop spans 12 amino acids. Germline values: CDR1 SGHVS, CDR2 FNYEAQ. In DNA, the CDR3 is TGTGCCAGCAGCCGGACAGGGCATGGCTACACCTTC. Amino acids: CASSRTGHGYTF. The full variable domain, its missing parts supplied by reference TRBV7-6 and TRBJ1-2, is GAGVSQSPRYKVTKRGQDVALRCDPISGHVSLYWYRQALGQGPEFLTYFNYEAQQDKSGLPNDRFSAERPEGSISTLTIQRTEQRDSAMYRCASSRTGHGYTFGSGTRLTVV.

V and J are TRBV11-3 and TRBJ2-3; 14 bases map to TRBD2. V was clipped by 4 bases and J by 4 bases; unmatched bases: 4. Germline values: CDR1 SGHNT, CDR2 YENEEA. The CDR3 contains 16 residues. The CDR3 sequence is CASSSRTSGRPDTQYF. The CDR3 DNA reads TGTGCCAGCAGCTCCAGGACTAGCGGGAGGCCAGATACGCAGTATTTT.

V usage is TRBV6-5 and J usage is TRBJ2-1; 7 nucleotides align to TRBD2. Per the germline V gene, CDR1 is MNHEY and CDR2 is SVGAGI. The CDR3 runs 16 residues. V lost 2 bases, J lost 0 bases, and 4 bases stayed unmatched. The CDR3: CASSYQREGSYNEQFF. The CDR3 DNA sequence: TGTGCCAGCAGTTACCAGAGGGAGGGCTCCTACAATGAGCAGTTCTTC.

The chain couples TRBV10-2 to TRBJ2-1; 15 nucleotides match TRBD2. The CDR3 is made up of 18 amino acids. The ends lost 6 bases at V and 4 bases at J; junction bases unmatched: 10. The germline CDR1 and CDR2 sequences are WSHSY and SAAADI. CDR3 loop: CASSTGTSGRPGYNEQFF. CDR3 DNA sequence: TGCGCCAGCAGCACCGGGACTAGCGGGAGGCCGGGTTACAATGAGCAGTTCTTC.